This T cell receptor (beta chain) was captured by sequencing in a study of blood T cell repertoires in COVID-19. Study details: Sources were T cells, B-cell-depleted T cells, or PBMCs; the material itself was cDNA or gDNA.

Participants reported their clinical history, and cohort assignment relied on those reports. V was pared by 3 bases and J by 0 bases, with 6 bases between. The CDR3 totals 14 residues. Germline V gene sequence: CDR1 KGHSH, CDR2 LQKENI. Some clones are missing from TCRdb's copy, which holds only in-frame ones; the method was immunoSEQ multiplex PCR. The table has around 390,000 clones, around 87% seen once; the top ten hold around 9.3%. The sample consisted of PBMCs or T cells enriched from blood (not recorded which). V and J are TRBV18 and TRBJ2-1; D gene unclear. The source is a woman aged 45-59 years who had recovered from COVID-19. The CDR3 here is CASSPLPSYNEQFF. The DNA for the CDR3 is TGTGCCAGCTCACCCCTCCCCTCCTACAATGAGCAGTTCTTC.